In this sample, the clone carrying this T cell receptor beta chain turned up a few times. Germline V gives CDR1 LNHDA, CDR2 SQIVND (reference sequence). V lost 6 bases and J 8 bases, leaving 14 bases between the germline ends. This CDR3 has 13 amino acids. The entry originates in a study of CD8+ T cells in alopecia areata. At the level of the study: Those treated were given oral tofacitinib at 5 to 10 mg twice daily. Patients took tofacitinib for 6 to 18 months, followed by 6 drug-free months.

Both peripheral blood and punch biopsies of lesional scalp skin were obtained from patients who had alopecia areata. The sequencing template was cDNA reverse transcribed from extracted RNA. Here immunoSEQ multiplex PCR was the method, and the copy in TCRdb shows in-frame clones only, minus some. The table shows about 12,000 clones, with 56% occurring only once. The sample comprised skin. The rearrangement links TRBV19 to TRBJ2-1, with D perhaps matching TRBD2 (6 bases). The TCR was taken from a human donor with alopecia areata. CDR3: CASSATSIDEQFF. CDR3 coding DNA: TGTGCCAGTAGCGCGACTAGTATCGATGAGCAGTTCTTC.